The clone carrying this T cell receptor beta chain was seen only a few times. Its antigen is not known. The data were taken from a study of beta chain features in type 1 diabetes. Study conclusions and caveats: Among patients with Type 1 diabetes, TCRB CDR3s were moderately but significantly shorter in every one of the four CD4+ subsets. Any HLA-type effect on TCRB rearrangement remained unresolved here.

Expressed TCRB transcripts were sequenced because the isolated RNA had all been reverse transcribed beforehand. The study sequenced naive, central memory and regulatory T cell samples to an average of approximately 3.5 million reads. The protocol was immunoSEQ multiplex PCR, while the TCRdb copy is restricted to in-frame clones and leaves out a portion. The sample gives about 700,000 clones, roughly 13% of which show up once; approximately 0.021% is in the top ten. Trimming at V came to 5 bases and at J to 3 bases, leaving 2 bases not matched to a gene. CDR3 size: 15 residues. Germline loops: CDR1 SGHVS, CDR2 FQNEAQ.

The sequencing sample was made of naive CD4+ T cells from blood. This sequence joins TRBV7-8 and TRBJ2-1; 12 bases fit TRBD2. The clonotype was recovered from a man younger than 30 with type 1 diabetes. CDR3 nucleotides: TGTGCCAGCAGCCCGACTAGCGGGGGCTACAATGAGCAGTTCTTC. Its translation is CASSPTSGGYNEQFF.